This entry describes one T cell receptor beta chain. The CDR3 runs 14 residues. CDR1 is SGDLS and CDR2 is YYNGEE in the germline V gene. V was pared by 2 bases and J by 8 bases, with 9 bases of the junction left unmatched. Authors' processing steps: Scientists estimated how many nucleated cells there were by amplifying reference gene primers. The protocol was immunoSEQ multiplex PCR, while the TCRdb copy is restricted to in-frame clones and leaves out a portion. D and trimming come from the DNA, and the V and J calls and clone size come from that table. Among around 240,000 clones, over 80% were seen once, and the ten largest hold about 1%. Participants were aged about 18 to 90 years from roughly 26 US areas. The record originates from a study of blood T cell repertoires in COVID-19. Across the whole study: The United States, Italy and Spain were the sources of the acute and convalescent COVID-19 samples.

Sequenced: PBMCs or T cells enriched from blood (not recorded which). The rearrangement links TRBV9 to TRBJ1-2; 7 nucleotides line up with TRBD1. The TCR sequence derives from a man aged 50 to 59 who had been exposed to COVID-19. The CDR3: CASSVGTAPVGYTF. The CDR3, as DNA: TGTGCCAGCAGCGTGGGGACAGCACCAGTCGGCTACACCTTC.